These T cell receptor beta chains were read from a single sample in a study of cytomegalovirus exposure and HLA in healthy donors. The table came from immunoSEQ multiplex PCR; TCRdb's copy has only in-frame clones and leaves some out. The sample table includes more than 90,000 clones. Sample: PBMCs. All receptors come from a middle-aged man in good health and CMV-seropositive. Each CDR3 is given with its conserved first and last residue. D genes are given only for firm matches.

V gene: TRBV11-2; J gene: TRBJ1-2; D gene: -; CDR3 protein: CASSYQNSGVGPYGYTF; CDR3 DNA: TGTGCCAGCAGCTACCAAAACTCAGGGGTCGGGCCCTATGGCTACACCTTC
V gene: TRBV5-1; J gene: TRBJ1-4; D gene: TRBD1; CDR3 protein: CASSDSRQGRNEKLFF; CDR3 DNA: TGCGCCAGCAGCGATAGCCGACAGGGACGGAATGAAAAACTGTTTTTT
V gene: TRBV29-1; J gene: TRBJ1-1; D gene: TRBD1; CDR3 protein: CNIKQGGGEAFF; CDR3 DNA: TGCAACATAAAACAGGGGGGTGGTGAAGCTTTCTTT
V gene: TRBV28; J gene: TRBJ2-7; D gene: TRBD2; CDR3 protein: CASSLRGLAGGLYEQYF; CDR3 DNA: TGTGCCAGCAGTTTAAGGGGACTAGCGGGAGGCCTCTACGAGCAGTACTTC
V gene: TRBV5-1; J gene: TRBJ1-5; D gene: -; CDR3 protein: CASSLDGGLGPQHF; CDR3 DNA: TGCGCCAGCAGCTTGGATGGCGGATTGGGGCCCCAGCATTTT
V gene: TRBV29-1; J gene: TRBJ1-2; D gene: -; CDR3 protein: CSVAGLLGYTF; CDR3 DNA: TGCAGCGTTGCAGGCCTCTTGGGCTACACCTTC
V gene: TRBV27; J gene: TRBJ1-2; D gene: -; CDR3 protein: CASSNAGNYGYTF; CDR3 DNA: TGTGCCAGCAGTAACGCAGGGAACTATGGCTACACCTTC
V gene: TRBV28; J gene: TRBJ1-2; D gene: TRBD1; CDR3 protein: CASRGTGESRYTF; CDR3 DNA: TGTGCCAGCAGAGGGACAGGGGAAAGTCGCTACACCTTC
V gene: TRBV27; J gene: TRBJ2-7; D gene: -; CDR3 protein: CASSSGTTYEQYF; CDR3 DNA: TGTGCCAGCAGTAGCGGGACAACCTACGAGCAGTACTTC
V gene: TRBV10-3; J gene: TRBJ2-7; D gene: -; CDR3 protein: CAMAQEYSYEQYF; CDR3 DNA: TGTGCCATGGCACAGGAGTATTCCTACGAGCAGTACTTC
V gene: TRBV10-3; J gene: TRBJ2-5; D gene: TRBD1; CDR3 protein: CAIRDRQETQYF; CDR3 DNA: TGTGCCATCCGGGACAGACAAGAGACCCAGTACTTC
V gene: TRBV5-1; J gene: TRBJ1-1; D gene: -; CDR3 protein: CASSLAGSDMRAFF; CDR3 DNA: TGCGCCAGCAGCTTGGCAGGGTCCGATATGAGAGCTTTCTTT
V gene: TRBV30; J gene: TRBJ1-1; D gene: -; CDR3 protein: CAWYSRENTEAFF; CDR3 DNA: TGTGCCTGGTATTCCAGGGAGAACACTGAAGCTTTCTTT
V gene: TRBV5-6; J gene: TRBJ1-2; D gene: TRBD1; CDR3 protein: CASSLTGTGDGYTF; CDR3 DNA: TGTGCCAGCAGCCTCACTGGGACAGGGGATGGCTACACCTTC
V gene: TRBV9; J gene: TRBJ2-1; D gene: -; CDR3 protein: CASSVQQVHNEQFF; CDR3 DNA: TGTGCCAGCAGCGTACAGCAGGTCCACAATGAGCAGTTCTTC
V gene: TRBV29-1; J gene: TRBJ2-3; D gene: TRBD2; CDR3 protein: CSVGAFGREGTDTQYF; CDR3 DNA: TGCAGCGTTGGAGCTTTTGGGCGGGAGGGCACAGATACGCAGTATTTT
V gene: TRBV4-2; J gene: TRBJ1-3; D gene: -; CDR3 protein: CASSQDVNSGNTIYF; CDR3 DNA: TGTGCCAGCAGCCAAGATGTCAACTCTGGAAACACCATATATTTT
V gene: TRBV7-2; J gene: TRBJ2-1; D gene: -; CDR3 protein: CASSYLRGLAYNEQFF; CDR3 DNA: TGTGCCAGCAGTTACCTCCGGGGACTGGCCTACAATGAGCAGTTCTTC
V gene: TRBV12-5; J gene: TRBJ2-6; D gene: -; CDR3 protein: CASGPSQGLPGANVLTF; CDR3 DNA: TGTGCTAGTGGTCCGAGTCAGGGATTGCCTGGGGCCAACGTCCTGACTTTC
V gene: TRBV10-2; J gene: TRBJ1-2; D gene: -; CDR3 protein: CASSESKSIYGYTF; CDR3 DNA: TGCGCCAGCAGTGAGTCGAAATCTATTTATGGCTACACCTTC
V gene: TRBV6-6; J gene: TRBJ2-6; D gene: -; CDR3 protein: CASSFGVSGANVLTF; CDR3 DNA: TGTGCCAGCAGCTTCGGAGTCTCTGGGGCCAACGTCCTGACTTTC
V gene: TRBV6-1; J gene: TRBJ2-3; D gene: -; CDR3 protein: CASSEPGYTDTQYF; CDR3 DNA: TGTGCCAGCAGTGAACCAGGTTACACAGATACGCAGTATTTT